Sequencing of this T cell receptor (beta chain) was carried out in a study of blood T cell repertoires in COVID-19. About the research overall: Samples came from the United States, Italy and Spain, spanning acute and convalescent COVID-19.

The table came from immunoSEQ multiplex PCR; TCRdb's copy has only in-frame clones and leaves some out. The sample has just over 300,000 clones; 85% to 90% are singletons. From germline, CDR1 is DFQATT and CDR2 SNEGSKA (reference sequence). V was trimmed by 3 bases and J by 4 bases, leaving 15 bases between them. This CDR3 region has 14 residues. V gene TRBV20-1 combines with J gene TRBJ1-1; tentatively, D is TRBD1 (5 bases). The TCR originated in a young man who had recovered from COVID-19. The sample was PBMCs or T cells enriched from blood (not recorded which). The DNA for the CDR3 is TGCAGTGCTAGTATCGGGGGACGGGGCACTGAAGCTTTCTTT. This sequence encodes CSASIGGRGTEAFF.